These T cell receptor beta chains were read from a single sample in a study of a mutant IDH1 vaccine in newly diagnosed glioma. No antigens are known for them. The assay was immunoSEQ multiplex PCR, and TCRdb's table has in-frame clones only and misses some. The sample holds under 40,000 clones, about four fifths seen once. The source material was PBMCs, sampled from a glioma patient whose treatment included an IDH1 peptide vaccine. These receptors were collected from a woman between 18 and 29 years old with glioma. Each CDR3 is given without its conserved first and last residue.

v_call	cdr3_aa
TRBV15	ATSRVGGSEAF
TRBV15	ATSPRLAISGANVLT
TRBV5-6	ASSSGQGGSEKLF
TRBV7-9	ASRTDPGTDTQY
TRBV30	AWSVGRTSAWGTEAF
TRBV19	ASNFGSAGPKPEAF
TRBV15	ATSRKRDAGGEQY
TRBV27	ASSLQGAWGNQPQH
TRBV13	ASSSRAESSYNEQF
TRBV19	ATNDPLNTEAF
TRBV10-3	AIRQGAGEKLF
TRBV29-1	SVASGTANNEQF
TRBV5-1	ASSLGQGKETQY
TRBV2	ASGGTGSNEKLF
TRBV7-8	ASSPRSQGASYEQY
TRBV13	ASSLQEGSDTQY
TRBV5-1	ASSRGLAGGFSYEQY
TRBV6-4	ASSDSETGELF
TRBV19	ASSAKGTGDWHQPQH
TRBV4-3	ASSQEGQSGGANVLT
TRBV7-2	ASSLVFGGTPYNEQF
TRBV19	ATHGFLGPNTGELF
TRBV5-6	ASTDSSYGYT
TRBV18	ASSLQGNTEAF
TRBV7-9	ASSLGTSGGSYEQY
TRBV19	ASSLTDNTEAF
TRBV28	ASSWGTRGHTEAF
TRBV5-1	ATARDRNTEAF